This T cell receptor beta chain was profiled in a study of monozygotic twins with cystic fibrosis. The overall study: Around 3 micrograms of fragmented DNA underwent around 16 PCR cycles for library preparation. The study, taken as a whole, reports: In this small cohort, shared CDR3 numbers showed no association with age, concordance or disease severity. Monozygotic CF twin pairs shared significantly more nucleotide-identical clonotypes than unrelated CF individuals did.

With respect to this clone: Its matching antigen is unknown.

Looked up from germline, CDR1 is KGHSH and CDR2 is LQKENI. The CDR3 has 17 amino acids. Trimming pared 3 bases from V and 0 bases from J, leaving 15 bases between. TCRdb's copy holds only in-frame clones and misses some; the assay was immunoSEQ multiplex PCR. Of about 21,000 clones in the sample, around 90% were seen once. Sequencing used blood. This receptor was taken from a girl aged 2 to 10 with cystic fibrosis. This chain uses TRBV18 with TRBJ1-3; D not resolved. In nucleotides, the CDR3 is TGTGCCAGCTCACCGATAATGTCGACATCCTCTGGAAACACCATATATTTT. The encoded protein is CASSPIMSTSSGNTIYF.